The 7 T cell receptor beta chains given below trace back to one sample, sequenced in a study of response to subunit inactivated influenza vaccine (dated by TCRdb to 2017 to 2018). The method was RT-PCR. Sequencer: Illumina HiSeq 2500. TCRdb handled the public reads itself, with Q25 trimming in fastp and clone calling in MiXCR, and kept productive beta chains. Here each entry gathers all rows of one CDR3 protein and keeps the most common genes and DNA. Within this sample are about 570,000 distinct CDR3 sequences, with roughly 10% of them counted one time only. The ten largest clonotypes hold 8% to 13% of the sample. The same data also went into a second study, on T cells expressing NK-cell markers. The second study reports: TCR beta cDNA libraries were made by 5'RACE template switching that added a universal primer site and unique molecular identifiers.

The sequencing used PBMCs from blood, collected on the day of vaccination. Every receptor here comes from a man in his forties or fifties who received an inactivated influenza vaccine. Donor details come from another sample of the same person, matched by shared clones.

In this sample, this clonotype turned up a few times. The chain recombines TRBV24-1 with TRBJ2-5; the D call may be TRBD1 or TRBD2 (5 bases each). V gave up 0 bases and J gave up 5 bases, with 15 bases separating them. Germline values: CDR1 KGHDR, CDR2 SFDVKD. The CDR3 spans 16 residues. CDR3 sequence (DNA): TGTGCCACCAGTGATTTGGGGGTGGGACGGATGGAGACCCAGTACTTC. It codes for CATSDLGVGRMETQYF.

Many counts were recorded for this clonotype. V is TRBV5-1 and J is TRBJ2-3; no definite D call. V was trimmed by 1 base and J by 4 bases, leaving 13 bases between them. The CDR3 is made up of 15 amino acids. CDR1 and CDR2 from the germline V gene are SGHRS and YFSETQ. The CDR3 here is CASSLLGYSPDTQYF. The DNA of the CDR3 is TGCGCCAGCAGCTTGTTAGGGTATAGCCCAGATACGCAGTATTTT.

V is TRBV9 and J is TRBJ1-1; TRBD1 is a possible D gene (6 bases). Germline CDR1 and CDR2: SGDLS and YYNGEE. Trimming cost V 0 bases and J 7 bases, with 13 bases left between them. This CDR3 comprises 14 residues. The CDR3 region is CASSVDGTYLEAFF. For the CDR3, the DNA is TGTGCCAGCAGCGTAGACGGGACATACCTTGAAGCTTTCTTT.

There are a few counts of this clonotype. The genes are TRBV13 and TRBJ2-1, with D tentatively TRBD1 or TRBD2 (5 bases each). CDR3 length: 15 residues. V lost 1 base to trimming and J lost 7 bases, with 14 bases between them. The germline V gene encodes CDR1 PRHDT and CDR2 FYEKMQ (reference sequence). The CDR3 nucleotides read TGTGCCAGCAGCTTAGAAAGGGGACCATTTAATGAGCAGTTCTTC. This sequence encodes CASSLERGPFNEQFF.

CDR3 in DNA: TGCAGTGCTAGCGGCGTTAATGAAAAACTGTTTTTT. Protein: CSASGVNEKLFF. This chain links TRBV20-1 with TRBJ1-4; D gene uncertain. V was pared by 3 bases and J by 4 bases, with 6 bases between. Looked up from germline, CDR1 is DFQATT and CDR2 is SNEGSKA (reference sequence). The CDR3 loop spans 12 amino acids.

This clonotype has at least ten counts. The rearrangement links TRBV12-3 or TRBV12-4 to TRBJ2-7; possible D gene TRBD1, 5 bases. The length of the CDR3 is 12 residues. V lost 4 bases, J lost 4 bases, and 8 bases lay in between. The CDR3 loop is CASSSDRYEQYF. The CDR3 coding sequence is TGTGCCAGCAGTTCCGACAGATACGAGCAGTACTTC.

The chain has TRBV5-1 and TRBJ1-1, with 8 bases matching TRBD1. This CDR3 is built from 17 residues. Germline loops: CDR1 SGHRS, CDR2 YFSETQ. The V gene end was trimmed by 4 bases and the J gene end by 4 bases; junction bases not matched to a gene: 15. CDR3 nucleotides: TGCGCCAGCAGCACCCGAGGACAGGGTTTATTGAGCACTGAAGCTTTCTTT. Encoded protein: CASSTRGQGLLSTEAFF.